These 27 T cell receptor beta chains were sequenced from one sample in a study. Each CDR3 protein gets one entry after TCRdb re-called the 5' RACE reads with MiXCR. This table holds under 8,500 distinct CDR3 sequences, roughly 52% found once. The sample was memory CD4+ T cells sorted from a lymph node. Subset here: memory CD4+ T cells, CD4+CD45RO+CD25-. The receptors originated from a female donor with breast cancer.

The chain is built from TRBV30 and TRBJ2-1; D possibly corresponds to TRBD2 (5 bases). Germline V lookup: CDR1 GTSNPN, CDR2 SVGIG (reference sequence). Trimming left V 1 base short and J 4 bases short, with 8 bases between. The CDR3 runs 13 residues. DNA for the CDR3: TGTGCCTGGAGTGATGGGGAGTACAATGAGCAGTTCTTC. This encodes CAWSDGEYNEQFF.

The chain joins TRBV12-3 or TRBV12-4 to TRBJ2-1; 12 bases align to TRBD2. The CDR3 has 16 residues. Trimming at V came to 5 bases and at J to 7 bases, leaving 9 bases not matched to a gene. CDR3 sequence: CASSPGLAGLRNEQFF. For the CDR3, the DNA is TGTGCCAGCAGTCCCGGACTAGCGGGACTGAGGAATGAGCAGTTCTTC.

Note on this clonotype: This may come from a read error, since a much larger clone is one base off. In this CDR3 the conserved last residue, phenylalanine or tryptophan, is missing, so a read error is likely. The rearrangement links TRBV7-8 to TRBJ2-7; D is uncertain. The germline gives CDR1 SGHVS, CDR2 FQNEAQ. CDR3 length equals 14 residues. With 3 bases removed from V and 6 bases from J, the gap between germline ends came to 15 bases. In nucleotides, the CDR3 is TGTGCCAGCAGCTTGCTCGTGCGAGCCGCCGAGCAGTACCTC. Translated: CASSLLVRAAEQYL.

The gene calls are TRBV2 and TRBJ1-1; D remains ambiguous. In germline, CDR1 is SNHLY, CDR2 FYNNEI. The V end lost 8 bases, the J end lost 0 bases, and 13 bases lay between the germline ends. The CDR3 is 14 amino acids. CDR3 in amino acids: CASYRTVMNTEAFF. The CDR3 nucleotides read TGTGCCAGCTACCGGACCGTTATGAACACTGAAGCTTTCTTT.

This clonotype showed up just a few times. CDR3: CASSPQTVTSANTGELFF. The CDR3 nucleotides read TGTGCCAGCAGCCCTCAAACGGTCACAAGCGCGAACACCGGGGAGCTGTTTTTT. The J gene is TRBJ2-2, the V gene TRBV4-2; unclear D gene. The CDR3 covers 18 residues. CDR1 is LGHNA and CDR2 is YNFKEQ in the germline V gene. Trimming removed 4 bases at V and 0 bases at J, with 18 bases between.

This chain links TRBV6-5 with TRBJ2-2, with D maybe TRBD2 (5 bases). The CDR3 runs 14 residues. The germline V gene has CDR1 MNHEY and CDR2 SVGAGI. V was shortened by 8 bases and J by 5 bases, with 15 bases between the two germline ends. The CDR3: CASASPQETGELFF. The CDR3 DNA follows: TGTGCCAGCGCTAGCCCCCAAGAAACCGGGGAGCTGTTTTTT.

The rearrangement uses TRBV7-8 and TRBJ2-7; D remains unclear. Trimming removed 3 bases from V and 7 bases from J, with 7 bases in between. Germline lookup yields CDR1 SGHVS and CDR2 FQNEAQ. The CDR3 spans 11 residues. The CDR3 protein is CASSLDGEQYF. The CDR3, as DNA: TGTGCCAGCAGCTTGGATGGAGAGCAGTACTTC.

This clonotype qualifies as medium-sized (0.01 to 0.1%). The rearrangement joins TRBV6-5 to TRBJ1-6; 9 bases are shared with TRBD1. Germline V gene lookup returns CDR1 MNHEY and CDR2 SVGAGI. The CDR3 is 14 residues long. V shed 2 bases, J shed 7 bases, and the junction held 0 bases outside the gene matches. CDR3: CASSYTGGNSPLHF. CDR3 DNA sequence: TGTGCCAGCAGTTACACAGGGGGCAATTCACCCCTCCACTTT.

The chain combines TRBV5-1 with TRBJ1-1, with D maybe TRBD1 (5 bases). From germline, CDR1 is SGHRS and CDR2 YFSETQ. This CDR3 is 14 amino acids long. V shed 0 bases and J shed 4 bases, with 10 bases lying between them. The CDR3 coding sequence is TGCGCCAGCAGCTTGGAAGGGGATTTCACTGAAGCTTTCTTT. Protein: CASSLEGDFTEAFF.

This clonotype is deemed large (0.1 to 1%). The J gene is TRBJ1-2, the V gene TRBV12-3 or TRBV12-4; 12 bases line up with TRBD1. The CDR3 runs to 14 residues. The V gene end was trimmed by 6 bases and the J gene end by 8 bases; junction bases not matched to a gene: 7. CDR3 amino acids: CASRASGTGGGYTF. The CDR3 bases are TGTGCCAGCAGAGCTTCCGGGACAGGGGGCGGCTACACCTTC.

The chain couples TRBV28 to TRBJ2-7; D is ambiguous. Germline V gene lookup returns CDR1 MDHEN and CDR2 SYDVKM. Trimming removed 5 bases at V and 0 bases at J, with 8 bases between. CDR3 length: 13 residues. The CDR3 DNA sequence: TGTGCCAGCAGTCGAGGCCTCTCCTACGAGCAGTACTTC. This gives the protein CASSRGLSYEQYF.

The rearrangement joins TRBV4-1 to TRBJ2-6; no firm D call. V gave up 4 bases and J gave up 2 bases, with 15 bases separating them. CDR3 length: 17 amino acids. Germline V lookup: CDR1 MGHRA, CDR2 YSYEKL. The CDR3, as DNA: TGCGCCAGCAGCCTCCTGGCATTAGTCGCTGGGGCCAACGTCCTGACTTTC. This translates into CASSLLALVAGANVLTF.

This clonotype is classed as medium-sized. As DNA, the CDR3 is TGCGCCAGCGCCGGGCTAGCGGGAGCCAATGAGCAGTTCTTC. The encoded protein is CASAGLAGANEQFF. J is TRBJ2-1 and V is TRBV4-3; 10 bases match TRBD2. Looked up from germline, CDR1 is LGHNA and CDR2 is YSLEER. The junction had 7 bases not matched to a gene; V was cut back by 8 bases and J by 6 bases. The CDR3 totals 14 residues.

The chain has TRBV5-1 and TRBJ2-7; 10 nucleotides line up with TRBD2. The CDR3 covers 15 residues. Germline V gene sequence: CDR1 SGHRS, CDR2 YFSETQ. V lost 0 bases and J lost 2; bases outside the gene matches: 2. The CDR3 here is CASSLEGLAPYEQYF. The CDR3 bases are TGCGCCAGCAGCTTGGAGGGACTAGCGCCCTACGAGCAGTACTTC.

As regards this clonotype: A read error is likely, as this CDR3 ends without the conserved phenylalanine or tryptophan. The chain joins TRBV29-1 to TRBJ1-2; TRBD1 matches at 8 bases. Germline V gene lookup returns CDR1 SQVTM and CDR2 ANQGSEA. CDR3 length: 12 amino acids. Trimming took 4 bases from V and 8 from J; bases not matched to a gene: 6. The DNA for the CDR3 is TGCAGCGTTGTGGAGACAGGGGAAGGCTACACCCTC. Translated, it gives CSVVETGEGYTL.

The chain joins TRBV5-5 to TRBJ2-1, with D unclear. The CDR3 runs to 12 residues. V was cut by 0 bases and J by 6 bases, with 4 bases left in between. From germline, CDR1 is SGHKS and CDR2 YYEKEE (reference sequence). The CDR3 DNA sequence: TGTGCCAGCAGCTTGGGTCGCAATGAGCAGTTCTTC. Amino acids: CASSLGRNEQFF.

This chain connects TRBV2 to TRBJ1-5; D is perhaps TRBD1 (5 bases). Germline assignment: CDR1 SNHLY and CDR2 FYNNEI. V was shortened by 5 bases and J by 7 bases, with 9 bases between the two germline ends. CDR3 length: 12 residues. The CDR3 region has the DNA TGTGCCAGCAGTCGGGGGACCCAGCCCCAGCATTTT. Translation: CASSRGTQPQHF.

In this sample, this clonotype turned up once. This chain uses TRBV6-5 with TRBJ1-4; TRBD1 agrees at 7 bases. The CDR3 runs to 13 residues. J gave up 8 bases and V 4 bases, and 4 bases lay outside the gene matches. Germline V CDR1 and CDR2: MNHEY, SVGAGI. CDR3 nucleotides: TGTGCCAGCAGTTCACAGGGGAAGGAAAAACTGTTTTTT. This gives the protein CASSSQGKEKLFF.

In nucleotides, the CDR3 is TGTGCCAGCAGCCCATCATCGGTCTCTGGGGCCAACGTCCTGACTTTC. It yields the protein CASSPSSVSGANVLTF. The chain uses TRBV7-6 and TRBJ2-6; no definite D call. V was cut by 5 bases and J by 0 bases, with 11 bases left in between. Per germline, CDR1 SGHVS and CDR2 FNYEAQ. This CDR3 is built from 16 residues.

This chain uses TRBV18 with TRBJ2-1, with D uncertain. This CDR3 comprises 13 residues. Germline V lookup: CDR1 KGHSH, CDR2 LQKENI. V was trimmed by 3 bases and J by 4 bases, leaving 7 bases between them. This CDR3 reads CASSPVEYNEQFF. For the CDR3, the DNA is TGTGCCAGCTCACCGGTAGAGTACAATGAGCAGTTCTTC.

CDR3 sequence (DNA): TGCGCCAGCAGCCCTCGGGCCGGAGGAGACATTCAGTACTTC. This encodes CASSPRAGGDIQYF. This chain joins TRBV5-1 and TRBJ2-4; possibly TRBD2 for D (5 bases). CDR1 and CDR2 from the germline V gene are SGHRS and YFSETQ. V lost 4 bases and J lost 8, with 16 bases in between. This CDR3 contains 14 residues.

The chain links TRBV6-5 to TRBJ2-5; perhaps TRBD1 as D (6 bases). Germline V lookup: CDR1 MNHEY, CDR2 SVGAGI. The V end was cut by 5 bases, the J end by 3 bases, with 10 bases between. The CDR3 consists of 13 residues. CDR3 amino acids: CASSIQGKETQYF. The CDR3 coding sequence is TGTGCCAGCAGTATACAGGGTAAAGAGACCCAGTACTTC.

In its sample, this clonotype was seen a few times. This chain connects TRBV5-1 to TRBJ2-4; TRBD2 might be the D (5 bases). V was pared by 4 bases and J by 0 bases, with 14 bases between. Looked up from germline, CDR1 is SGHRS and CDR2 is YFSETQ. The CDR3 extends over 16 amino acids. Here the CDR3 reads CASSLTLGLAKNIQYF. The CDR3 nucleotides are TGCGCCAGCAGCCTGACCCTAGGACTAGCCAAAAACATTCAGTACTTC.

Turning to this clonotype: One junction end does not reproduce the germline sequence, and a read error may be involved. The V gene is TRBV7-9, the J gene TRBJ1-2, with 8 nucleotides matching TRBD1. CDR1 SEHNR and CDR2 FQNEAQ come from the germline V gene (reference sequence). CDR3 length equals 11 residues. The CDR3, as DNA: TGTGCCGGCAGCCCCGCGGTGGGACAGGTCTTC. It codes for CAGSPAVGQVF. The whole variable domain, filled in from reference TRBV7-9 and TRBJ1-2, reads DTGVSQNPRHKITKRGQNVTFRCDPISEHNRLYWYRQTLGQGPEFLTYFQNEAQLEKSRLLSDRFSAERPKGSFSTLEIQRTEQGDSAMYLCAGSPAVGQVFGSGTRLTVV.

The J gene is TRBJ2-4, the V gene TRBV5-1, with D maybe TRBD1 (5 bases). The CDR3 length is 19 residues. Deletions cut 4 bases from V and 0 bases from J, with 23 bases between. Germline lookup yields CDR1 SGHRS and CDR2 YFSETQ. CDR3 in DNA: TGCGCCAGCAGCCCCAGGGTTCCCCTCCCTGATCTAGCCAAAAACATTCAGTACTTC. It translates to CASSPRVPLPDLAKNIQYF.

The chain couples TRBV3-1 to TRBJ2-1; 7 bases line up with TRBD1. The CDR3 length is 13 residues. V shed 1 base, J shed 7 bases, and the junction held 1 base outside the gene matches. CDR1 LGHDT and CDR2 YNNKEL come from the germline V gene (reference sequence). CDR3 sequence reads: CASSQGRGNEQFF. In nucleotides, the CDR3 is TGTGCCAGCAGCCAAGGCAGGGGGAATGAGCAGTTCTTC.

V gene TRBV12-5 combines with J gene TRBJ1-2; D ambiguous. The CDR3 contains 12 residues. The V gene lost 1 base and the J gene lost 8 bases, with 8 bases spanning the gap. Germline CDR1 and CDR2: LGHNT and FRNRAP. CDR3 sequence reads: CASGLDLGGYTF. In nucleotides, the CDR3 is TGTGCTAGTGGTTTGGACTTGGGCGGCTACACCTTC.